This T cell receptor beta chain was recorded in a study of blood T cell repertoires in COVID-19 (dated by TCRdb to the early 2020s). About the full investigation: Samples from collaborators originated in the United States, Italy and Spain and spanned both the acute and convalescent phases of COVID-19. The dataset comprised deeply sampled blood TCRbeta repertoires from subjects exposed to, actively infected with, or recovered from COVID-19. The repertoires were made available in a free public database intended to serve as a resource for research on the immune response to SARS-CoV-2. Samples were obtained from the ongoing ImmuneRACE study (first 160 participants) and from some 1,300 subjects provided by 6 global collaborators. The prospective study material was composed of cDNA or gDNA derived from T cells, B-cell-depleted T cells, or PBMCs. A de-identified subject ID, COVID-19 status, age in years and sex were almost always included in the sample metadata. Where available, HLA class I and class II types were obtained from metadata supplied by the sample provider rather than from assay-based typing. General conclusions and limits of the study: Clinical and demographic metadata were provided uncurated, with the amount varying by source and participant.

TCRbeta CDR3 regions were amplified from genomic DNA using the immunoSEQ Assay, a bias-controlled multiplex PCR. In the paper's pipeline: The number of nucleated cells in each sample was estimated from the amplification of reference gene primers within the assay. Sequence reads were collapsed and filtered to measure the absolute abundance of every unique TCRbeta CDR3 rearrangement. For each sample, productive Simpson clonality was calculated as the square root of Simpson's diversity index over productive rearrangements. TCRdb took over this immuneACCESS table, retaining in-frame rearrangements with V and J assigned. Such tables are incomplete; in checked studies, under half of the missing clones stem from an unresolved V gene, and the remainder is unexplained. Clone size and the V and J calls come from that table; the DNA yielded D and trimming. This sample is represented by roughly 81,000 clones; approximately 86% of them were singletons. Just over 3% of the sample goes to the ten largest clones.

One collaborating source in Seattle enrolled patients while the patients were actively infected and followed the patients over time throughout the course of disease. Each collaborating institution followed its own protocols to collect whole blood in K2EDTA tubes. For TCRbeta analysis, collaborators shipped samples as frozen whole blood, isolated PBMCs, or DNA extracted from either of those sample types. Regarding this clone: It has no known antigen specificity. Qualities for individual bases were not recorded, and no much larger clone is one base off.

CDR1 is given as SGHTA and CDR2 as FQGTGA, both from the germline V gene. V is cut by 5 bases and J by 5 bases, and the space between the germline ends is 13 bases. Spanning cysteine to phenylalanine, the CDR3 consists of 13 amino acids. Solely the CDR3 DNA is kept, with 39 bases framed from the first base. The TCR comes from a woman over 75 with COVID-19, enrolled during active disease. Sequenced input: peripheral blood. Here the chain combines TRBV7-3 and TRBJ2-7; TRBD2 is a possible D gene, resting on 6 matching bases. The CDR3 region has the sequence CASSLTRNDEQYF. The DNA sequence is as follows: TGTGCCAGCAGCCTGACTAGGAACGACGAGCAGTACTTC.